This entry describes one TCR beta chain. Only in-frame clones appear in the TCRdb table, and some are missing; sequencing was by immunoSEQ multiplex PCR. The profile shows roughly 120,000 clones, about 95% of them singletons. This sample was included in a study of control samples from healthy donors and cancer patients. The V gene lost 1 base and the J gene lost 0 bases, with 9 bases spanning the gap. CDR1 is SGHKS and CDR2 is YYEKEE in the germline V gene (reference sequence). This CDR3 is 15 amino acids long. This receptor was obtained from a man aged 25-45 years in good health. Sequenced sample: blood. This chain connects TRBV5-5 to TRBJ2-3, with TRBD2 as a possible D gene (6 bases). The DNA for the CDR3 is TGTGCCAGCAGCTTGAGGACTACTAGCACAGATACGCAGTATTTT. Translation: CASSLRTTSTDTQYF. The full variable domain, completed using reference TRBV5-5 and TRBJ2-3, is DAGVTQSPTHLIKTRGQQVTLRCSPISGHKSVSWYQQVLGQGPQFIFQYYEKEERGRGNFPDRFSARQFPNYSSELNVNALLLGDSALYLCASSLRTTSTDTQYFGPGTRLTVL.